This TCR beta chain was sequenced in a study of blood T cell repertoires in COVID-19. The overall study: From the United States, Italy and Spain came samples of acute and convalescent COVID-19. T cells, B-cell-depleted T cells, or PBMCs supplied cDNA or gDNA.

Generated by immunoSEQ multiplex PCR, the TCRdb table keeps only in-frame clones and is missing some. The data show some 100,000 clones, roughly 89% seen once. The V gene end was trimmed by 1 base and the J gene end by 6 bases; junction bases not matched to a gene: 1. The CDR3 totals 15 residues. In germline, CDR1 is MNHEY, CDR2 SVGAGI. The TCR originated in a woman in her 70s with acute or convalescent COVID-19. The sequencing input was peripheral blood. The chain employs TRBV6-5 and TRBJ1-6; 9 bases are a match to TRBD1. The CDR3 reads CASSYLTGGNSPLHF. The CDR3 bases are TGTGCCAGCAGTTACTTGACAGGGGGTAATTCACCCCTCCACTTT.